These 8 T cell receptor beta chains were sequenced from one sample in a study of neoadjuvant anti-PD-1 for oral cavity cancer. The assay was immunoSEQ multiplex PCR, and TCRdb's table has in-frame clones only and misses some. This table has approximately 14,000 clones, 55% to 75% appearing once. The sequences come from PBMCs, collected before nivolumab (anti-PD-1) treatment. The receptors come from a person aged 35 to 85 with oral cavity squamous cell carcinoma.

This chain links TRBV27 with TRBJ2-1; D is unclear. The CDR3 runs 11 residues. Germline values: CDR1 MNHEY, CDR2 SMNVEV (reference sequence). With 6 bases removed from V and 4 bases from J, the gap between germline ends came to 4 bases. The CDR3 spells CASREYNEQFF. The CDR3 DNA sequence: TGTGCCAGCAGGGAGTACAATGAGCAGTTCTTC.

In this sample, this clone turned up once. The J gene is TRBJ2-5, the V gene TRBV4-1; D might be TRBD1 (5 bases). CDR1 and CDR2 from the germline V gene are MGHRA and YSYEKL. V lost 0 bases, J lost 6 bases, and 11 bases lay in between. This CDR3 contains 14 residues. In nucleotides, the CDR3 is TGCGCCAGCAGCCAAGATAGGGGCCGACAGACCCAGTACTTC. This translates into CASSQDRGRQTQYF.

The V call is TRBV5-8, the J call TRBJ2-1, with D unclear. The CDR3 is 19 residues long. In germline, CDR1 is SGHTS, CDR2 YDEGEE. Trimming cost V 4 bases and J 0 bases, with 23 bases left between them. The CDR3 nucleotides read TGTGCCAGCAGCCACGGGCCCTCGGACCTCCTTAGCTCCTACAATGAGCAGTTCTTC. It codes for CASSHGPSDLLSSYNEQFF.

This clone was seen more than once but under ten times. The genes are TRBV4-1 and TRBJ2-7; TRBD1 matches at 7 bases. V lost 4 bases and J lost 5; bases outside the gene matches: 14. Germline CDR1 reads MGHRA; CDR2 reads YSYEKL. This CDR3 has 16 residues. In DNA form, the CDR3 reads TGCGCCAGCAGCCTAGGCCTAAGGACAGGCTACAACGAGCAGTACTTC. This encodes CASSLGLRTGYNEQYF.

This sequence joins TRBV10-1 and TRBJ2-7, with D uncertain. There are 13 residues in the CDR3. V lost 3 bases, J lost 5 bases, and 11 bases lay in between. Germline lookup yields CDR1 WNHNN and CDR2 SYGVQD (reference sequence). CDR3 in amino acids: CASSDHPVNEQYF. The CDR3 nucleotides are TGCGCCAGCAGTGATCACCCAGTCAACGAGCAGTACTTC.

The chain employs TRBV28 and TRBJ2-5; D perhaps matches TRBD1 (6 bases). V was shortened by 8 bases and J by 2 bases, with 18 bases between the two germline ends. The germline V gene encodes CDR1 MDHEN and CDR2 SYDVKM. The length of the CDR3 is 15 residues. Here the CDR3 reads CASVLAGDLQETQYF. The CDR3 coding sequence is TGTGCCAGCGTCCTGGCAGGGGATTTGCAAGAGACCCAGTACTTC.

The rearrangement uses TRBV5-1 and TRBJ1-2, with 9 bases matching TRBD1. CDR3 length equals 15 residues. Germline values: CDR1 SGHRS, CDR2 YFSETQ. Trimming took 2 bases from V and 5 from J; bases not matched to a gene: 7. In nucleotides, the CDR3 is TGCGCCAGCAGCTTCGGACAGGGGCAAGGATATGGCTACACCTTC. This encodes CASSFGQGQGYGYTF. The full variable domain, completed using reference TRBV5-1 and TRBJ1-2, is KAGVTQTPRYLIKTRGQQVTLSCSPISGHRSVSWYQQTPGQGLQFLFEYFSETQRNKGNFPGRFSGRQFSNSRSEMNVSTLELGDSALYLCASSFGQGQGYGYTFGSGTRLTVV.

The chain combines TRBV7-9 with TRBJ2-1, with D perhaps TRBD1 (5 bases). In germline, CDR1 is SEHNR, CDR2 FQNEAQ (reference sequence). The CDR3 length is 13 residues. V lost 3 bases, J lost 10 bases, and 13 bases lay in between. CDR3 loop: CASSFSGQDEQFF. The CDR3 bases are TGTGCCAGCAGCTTTTCAGGGCAGGACGAGCAGTTCTTC.